This TCR beta chain was recorded in a study of cytomegalovirus exposure and HLA in healthy donors. Regarding the study as a whole: The study flagged approximately 180 TCR beta chains as cytomegalovirus-associated.

In its sample, this clone was seen once. The antigen remains undetermined. It was with 60 Vbeta and 13 Jbeta primers that the PCR ran. Sequenced by immunoSEQ multiplex PCR; TCRdb stores in-frame clones only, minus some. Of under 200,000 clones in the sample, around 85% are singletons; the top ten hold approximately 2.4%. This receptor was obtained from a male donor in good health and CMV-seronegative. What was sequenced was PBMCs.

Here the CDR3 reads CASSQRLQGHNEQFF. CDR3 DNA sequence: TGTGCCAGCAGCCAACGGTTGCAGGGTCACAATGAGCAGTTCTTC. This chain uses TRBV14 with TRBJ2-1, with a weak D call TRBD1 (5 bases). The CDR3 has 15 residues. Trimming stripped 2 bases from V and 5 bases from J, with 13 bases between. Germline CDR1 SGHDN, CDR2 FVKESK.